The 19 T cell receptor beta chains below all came from one sample that was sequenced in a study of cytomegalovirus exposure and HLA in healthy donors. It was with 60 Vbeta and 13 Jbeta primers that the PCR ran. Measured with immunoSEQ multiplex PCR; TCRdb has only the in-frame clones, and not every one. Here the sample spans around 40,000 clones, 66% being singletons. The sequencing sample was made of PBMCs. The origin of the receptors is a man aged 45-65 years in good health and CMV-seropositive.

The chain links TRBV7-6 to TRBJ1-1, with a possible D match to TRBD1 (5 bases). This CDR3 contains 15 residues. Trimming stripped 0 bases from V and 1 base from J, with 9 bases between. Germline CDR1 is SGHVS and CDR2 is FNYEAQ. DNA of the CDR3: TGTGCCAGCAGCTTAGCGTTAGGGGCGAACACTGAAGCTTTCTTT. It codes for CASSLALGANTEAFF.

The gene calls are TRBV5-6 and TRBJ2-5; D gene uncertain. Germline V gives CDR1 SGHDT, CDR2 YYEEEE. V shed 2 bases and J shed 1 base, with 6 bases lying between them. The CDR3 spans 13 residues. For the CDR3, the DNA is TGTGCCAGCAGCTTATTTATCCAAGAGACCCAGTACTTC. Its protein product is CASSLFIQETQYF.

V and J are TRBV7-2 and TRBJ2-2, with 12 bases matching TRBD2. With V trimmed by 6 bases and J by 4 bases, 6 bases remained unmatched. Germline V lookup: CDR1 SGHTA, CDR2 FQGNSA. There are 16 residues in the CDR3. CDR3: CASRPSGGAATGELFF. The CDR3 bases are TGTGCCAGCAGACCTAGCGGGGGGGCGGCCACCGGGGAGCTGTTTTTT. The variable domain in full, with the rest retrieved from reference TRBV7-2 and TRBJ2-2, is GAGVSQSPSNKVTEKGKDVELRCDPISGHTALYWYRQSLGQGLEFLIYFQGNSAPDKSGLPSDRFSAERTGGSVSTLTIQRTQQEDSAVYLCASRPSGGAATGELFFGEGSRLTVL.

The chain employs TRBV7-6 and TRBJ2-7, with 10 bases matching TRBD1. The J segment lost 6 bases and the V segment lost 6 bases, leaving 8 bases of the junction unmatched. The germline V gene encodes CDR1 SGHVS and CDR2 FNYEAQ. The CDR3 has 14 amino acids. CDR3 in amino acids: CASRPGQGIGEQYF. As DNA, the CDR3 is TGTGCCAGCAGGCCGGGACAGGGGATCGGCGAGCAGTACTTC.

The rearrangement uses TRBV6-1 and TRBJ1-4; tentatively, D is TRBD1 (6 bases). There are 14 residues in the CDR3. Germline V gene sequence: CDR1 MNHNS, CDR2 SASEGT. Trimming left V 2 bases short and J 4 bases short, with 8 bases between. CDR3 nucleotide sequence: TGTGCCAGCAGTGAAACAGGGAATAATGAAAAACTGTTTTTT. It encodes CASSETGNNEKLFF.

The chain combines TRBV4-3 with TRBJ2-3, with 7 positions matching TRBD1. Per germline, CDR1 LGHNA and CDR2 YSLEER. CDR3 length: 15 amino acids. J gave up 1 base and V 0 bases, and 1 base lay outside the gene matches. The CDR3, as DNA: TGCGCCAGCAGCCAAGAAGGGGGCGGCACAGATACGCAGTATTTT. Translating gives CASSQEGGGTDTQYF.

The rearrangement joins TRBV9 to TRBJ2-7; D is unclear. CDR3 length equals 14 residues. V lost 0 bases, J lost 4 bases, and 11 bases lay in between. Germline lookup yields CDR1 SGDLS and CDR2 YYNGEE. Here the CDR3 reads CASSVAPDNYEQYF. The DNA for the CDR3 is TGTGCCAGCAGCGTAGCCCCAGACAATTACGAGCAGTACTTC.

This clone was seen a single time. The sample contains more than one DNA sequence encoding this CDR3. V and J are TRBV18 and TRBJ2-7; D possibly corresponds to TRBD1 (5 bases). The CDR3 consists of 14 residues. CDR1 and CDR2 from the germline V gene are KGHSH and LQKENI. The V and J ends lost 2 bases and 3 bases respectively, with 11 bases between them. The DNA of the CDR3 is TGTGCCAGCTCACCAAGGCAGGGTGTCTACGAGCAGTACTTC. Amino acid sequence: CASSPRQGVYEQYF.

This chain uses TRBV19 with TRBJ1-4, with TRBD1 as a possible D gene (5 bases). The CDR3 sequence is 13 residues long. CDR1 and CDR2 (germline): LNHDA, SQIVND (reference sequence). Trimming took 8 bases from V and 7 from J, leaving 14 bases between them. The CDR3 coding sequence is TGTGCCAGTGGGGGGTCCATGGGTGAAAAACTGTTTTTT. Amino acid sequence: CASGGSMGEKLFF.

This clone was picked up a small number of times. The chain employs TRBV9 and TRBJ2-5; 7 positions agree with TRBD1. The V segment lost 4 bases and the J segment 4 bases; nucleotides outside the gene matches: 7. CDR3 length equals 14 residues. Germline CDR1 and CDR2: SGDLS and YYNGEE. The CDR3 sequence is CASSPGQVRETQYF. The CDR3 DNA sequence: TGTGCCAGCAGCCCAGGACAGGTACGAGAGACCCAGTACTTC.

In this sample, this clone turned up once. V usage is TRBV19 and J usage is TRBJ2-2; TRBD1 is a possible D gene (6 bases). V gave up 4 bases and J gave up 6 bases, with 12 bases separating them. CDR1 is LNHDA, CDR2 SQIVND, per germline (reference sequence). This CDR3 has 14 residues. Here the CDR3 reads CASSTRTASGELFF. The CDR3 nucleotides are TGTGCCAGTAGTACCCGGACAGCATCCGGGGAGCTGTTTTTT.

The chain combines TRBV11-1 with TRBJ2-5; 12 bases map to TRBD1. The germline V gene has CDR1 SGHAT and CDR2 FQDESV (reference sequence). The ends lost 1 base at V and 5 bases at J; junction bases unmatched: 8. CDR3 size: 17 residues. For the CDR3, the DNA is TGTGCCAGCAGCTTAGGGGTCCGGGACAGGGGGCGCGAGACCCAGTACTTC. It yields the protein CASSLGVRDRGRETQYF. The variable domain in full, completed from reference TRBV11-1 and TRBJ2-5, reads EAEVAQSPRYKITEKSQAVAFWCDPISGHATLYWYRQILGQGPELLVQFQDESVVDDSQLPKDRFSAERLKGVDSTLKIQPAELGDSAMYLCASSLGVRDRGRETQYFGPGTRLLVL.

The gene calls are TRBV27 and TRBJ2-5; D may be TRBD2 (5 bases). The CDR3 has 14 amino acids. V was cut by 2 bases and J by 0 bases, with 7 bases left in between. CDR1 and CDR2 from the germline V gene are MNHEY and SMNVEV (reference sequence). In DNA form, the CDR3 reads TGTGCCAGCAGTTTAAGCGGAAACCAAGAGACCCAGTACTTC. It translates to CASSLSGNQETQYF.

The gene calls are TRBV11-2 and TRBJ2-1; TRBD2 aligns across 8 bases. The CDR3 sequence is 15 residues long. V trimming: 0 bases; J trimming: 7 bases; junction bases outside the gene matches: 5. Germline V gives CDR1 SGHAT, CDR2 FQNNGV. CDR3 protein: CASSLDLAGGNEQFF. The CDR3, as DNA: TGTGCCAGCAGCTTAGACCTAGCGGGTGGAAATGAGCAGTTCTTC.

The table lists this clone with a few counts. The chain employs TRBV5-1 and TRBJ2-7, with D maybe TRBD1 (5 bases). V was shortened by 2 bases and J by 5 bases, with 11 bases between the two germline ends. The CDR3 length is 13 residues. Germline V CDR1 and CDR2: SGHRS, YFSETQ. The CDR3 spells CASSLGGRDEQYF. CDR3 DNA: TGCGCCAGCAGCTTAGGTGGCAGGGACGAGCAGTACTTC.

The V call is TRBV19, the J call TRBJ1-1; D unclear. The length of the CDR3 is 14 residues. Germline V lookup: CDR1 LNHDA, CDR2 SQIVND (reference sequence). The V gene lost 5 bases and the J gene lost 1 base, with 11 bases spanning the gap. This CDR3 reads CASSGGGWNTEAFF. The CDR3 nucleotides are TGTGCCAGTAGTGGAGGCGGTTGGAACACTGAAGCTTTCTTT.

The chain couples TRBV18 to TRBJ1-2, with 9 bases lining up with TRBD1. Looked up from germline, CDR1 is KGHSH and CDR2 is LQKENI. The CDR3 length is 15 residues. V gave up 3 bases and J gave up 4 bases; unmatched junction bases: 6. DNA for the CDR3: TGTGCCAGCTCACCCACGACAGGGGGGAGCTATGGCTACACCTTC. It translates to CASSPTTGGSYGYTF.

This clone was counted a few times. V is TRBV4-3 and J is TRBJ1-4, with unresolved D. From germline, CDR1 is LGHNA and CDR2 YSLEER. The CDR3 is made up of 13 amino acids. The V and J ends lost 0 bases and 14 bases respectively, with 13 bases between them. CDR3 in amino acids: CASSQDEAKPLFF. The CDR3 nucleotides are TGCGCCAGCAGCCAAGATGAGGCCAAGCCGCTGTTTTTT.

The CDR3 is CASSSPGRSGGADTQYF. CDR3 in DNA: TGTGCCAGCAGCTCCCCAGGCCGCAGCGGGGGGGCAGATACGCAGTATTTT. The chain employs TRBV7-2 and TRBJ2-3; 10 bases fit TRBD2. The V and J ends lost 4 bases and 4 bases, in that order; junction bases with no gene match: 11. Germline V gives CDR1 SGHTA, CDR2 FQGNSA. The length of the CDR3 is 17 residues.